A single T cell receptor beta chain is shown here with its context. The source of the sample is a study of blood T cell repertoires in COVID-19. Study-wide context: Samples taken during acute and convalescent COVID-19 were collected in the United States, Italy and Spain.

In the original processing: Amplification from reference gene primers served as the basis for estimated nucleated cell counts. Sequencing used immunoSEQ multiplex PCR; TCRdb keeps in-frame clones, though not all of them. V and J calls and clone size are as listed in that table; D and trimming were resolved from the DNA. This sample has about 160,000 clones; around four fifths occur once, and the top ten carry roughly 19%. The sequence was obtained from a woman at least 80 years old with acute or convalescent COVID-19. Sequencing input: peripheral blood.

The CDR3, as DNA: TGCGCCAGCAGCAGGAGCGGGAGGGCCTACAATGAGCAGTTCTTC. Its translation is CASSRSGRAYNEQFF. J is TRBJ2-1 and V is TRBV10-1; 10 nucleotides match TRBD2. The ends lost 6 bases at V and 2 bases at J; junction bases unmatched: 4. The CDR3 length is 15 residues. Germline CDR1 reads WNHNN; CDR2 reads SYGVQD (reference sequence).